The 13 T cell receptor beta chains reported below all come from one sample, sequenced in a study of blood T cell repertoires in COVID-19. Sequencing was performed with immunoSEQ multiplex PCR; in TCRdb, only in-frame clones are kept and a portion is missing. The sample lists around 98,000 clones, roughly 80% occurring once. The sample taken for sequencing was peripheral blood. The receptors shown here come from a woman in her sixties or seventies with acute or convalescent COVID-19.

As for this clone: Relative to the germline gene, one junction end is altered; a read error may explain this. The CDR3 nucleotides are TGTGCCAGTACTATAGCCCAGGGAAGTACCGGGGCCAACGTCCTGACTTTC. Residues: CASTIAQGSTGANVLTF. This chain connects TRBV19 to TRBJ2-6, with a possible D match to TRBD1 (5 bases). The CDR3 loop spans 17 amino acids. Germline CDR1 is LNHDA and CDR2 is SQIVND (reference sequence).

This chain joins TRBV28 and TRBJ2-7, with 8 bases aligning to TRBD1. CDR1 is MDHEN and CDR2 is SYDVKM in the germline V gene. The CDR3 contains 15 residues. J was trimmed by 2 bases and V by 7 bases; bases with no gene match: 10. The CDR3 reads CASTGGTGRTYEQYF. For the CDR3, the DNA is TGTGCCAGCACTGGAGGGACAGGCCGTACCTACGAGCAGTACTTC.

This chain connects TRBV4-3 to TRBJ2-2, with D uncertain. The CDR3 runs to 14 residues. CDR1 is LGHNA, CDR2 YSLEER, per germline. V lost 4 bases to trimming and J lost 4 bases, with 10 bases between them. CDR3 loop: CASSPFLGTGELFF. DNA for the CDR3: TGCGCCAGCAGCCCCTTCCTAGGCACCGGGGAGCTGTTTTTT.

The chain combines TRBV3-1 (or the pseudogene TRBV3-2) with TRBJ1-6; 10 positions agree with TRBD1. This CDR3 is built from 15 residues. CDR1 and CDR2 (germline): LGHDT, YNNKEL (reference sequence). V lost 8 bases to trimming and J lost 7 bases; unmatched junction nucleotides: 8. Here the CDR3 reads CASRPGQGSNSPLHF. In nucleotides, the CDR3 is TGTGCCAGCCGACCGGGACAGGGGTCGAATTCACCCCTCCACTTT.

J is TRBJ1-2 and V is TRBV5-6; TRBD1 is a possible D gene (5 bases). This CDR3 contains 15 residues. Germline V gene data show CDR1 as SGHDT and CDR2 as YYEEEE. The V and J ends lost 1 base and 8 bases respectively, with 18 bases between them. The CDR3 is CASSLLTGLTGGYTF. The CDR3 nucleotides read TGTGCCAGCAGCTTGTTAACGGGACTCACGGGGGGCTACACCTTC. Full variable domain (outside the CDR3, taken from reference TRBV5-6 and TRBJ1-2): DAGVTQSPTHLIKTRGQQVTLRCSPKSGHDTVSWYQQALGQGPQFIFQYYEEEERQRGNFPDRFSGHQFPNYSSELNVNALLLGDSALYLCASSLLTGLTGGYTFGSGTRLTVV.

The CDR3: CASSSTAAGSHQPQHF. The DNA for the CDR3 is TGCGCCAGCAGCTCGACGGCCGCGGGTTCCCATCAGCCCCAGCATTTT. The gene calls are TRBV4-1 and TRBJ1-5; the D is unclear. Trimming cost V 5 bases and J 5 bases, with 19 bases left between them. Germline V gene sequence: CDR1 MGHRA, CDR2 YSYEKL. The CDR3 has 16 residues.

The chain has TRBV5-1 and TRBJ1-3; possibly TRBD1 for D (6 bases). The CDR3 runs to 15 residues. V lost 4 bases and J lost 0, with 11 bases in between. Germline V gene sequence: CDR1 SGHRS, CDR2 YFSETQ. This CDR3 reads CASSQGHTSGNTIYF. CDR3 sequence (DNA): TGCGCCAGCAGCCAGGGGCATACCTCTGGAAACACCATATATTTT.

This clone occurred once. The V and J genes are TRBV28 and TRBJ2-7; TRBD1 aligns across 7 bases. Germline V CDR1 and CDR2: MDHEN, SYDVKM. Losses at the gene ends were 6 bases for V and 4 bases for J; bases not matched to a gene: 9. CDR3 length: 14 residues. CDR3: CASSRVGQPYEQYF. The CDR3 region has the DNA TGTGCCAGCAGCCGAGTGGGACAGCCGTACGAGCAGTACTTC. The complete variable domain, with remaining parts taken from reference TRBV28 and TRBJ2-7, reads DVKVTQSSRYLVKRTGEKVFLECVQDMDHENMFWYRQDPGLGLRLIYFSYDVKMKEKGDIPEGYSVSREKKERFSLILESASTNQTSMYLCASSRVGQPYEQYFGPGTRLTVT.

The chain uses TRBV4-1 and TRBJ2-1, with 8 bases identical to TRBD2. V trimming: 0 bases; J trimming: 7 bases; junction bases outside the gene matches: 14. Germline-derived CDR1 and CDR2 are MGHRA and YSYEKL. The CDR3 has 18 amino acids. CDR3: CASSQDGSGGPGRNEQFF. CDR3 DNA sequence: TGCGCCAGCAGCCAAGATGGGTCGGGGGGGCCCGGGAGAAATGAGCAGTTCTTC.

The V call is TRBV6-2 or TRBV6-3, the J call TRBJ1-4; TRBD1 agrees at 7 bases. The CDR3 consists of 15 residues. Germline CDR1 and CDR2: MNHEY and SVGEGT. The V segment lost 6 bases and the J segment 3 bases; nucleotides outside the gene matches: 7. The CDR3 loop is CASSRQGLPNEKLFF. The DNA of the CDR3 is TGTGCCAGCAGCCGACAGGGCCTACCTAATGAAAAACTGTTTTTT.

The chain links TRBV5-1 to TRBJ2-1, with 9 bases fitting TRBD1. There are 16 residues in the CDR3. CDR1 is SGHRS, CDR2 YFSETQ, per germline. The trim removed 4 bases at V and 1 base at J, leaving 6 bases unmatched. The chain's CDR3 is CASSTGQGSSYNEQFF. The CDR3 DNA follows: TGCGCCAGCAGCACTGGACAGGGGTCGTCCTACAATGAGCAGTTCTTC.

This chain uses TRBV18 with TRBJ2-1, with 8 bases that match TRBD2. Trimming removed 3 bases from V and 4 bases from J; junction bases left unmatched: 11. CDR1 and CDR2 (germline): KGHSH, LQKENI. CDR3 length: 17 amino acids. The CDR3: CASSPGLGSGEYNEQFF. The CDR3 DNA is TGTGCCAGCTCACCCGGCTTGGGTAGCGGGGAATACAATGAGCAGTTCTTC.

The chain recombines TRBV6-5 with TRBJ1-1, with D possibly matching TRBD1 (5 bases). The CDR3 covers 16 residues. V lost 0 bases, J lost 3 bases, and 14 bases lay in between. Germline-derived CDR1 and CDR2 are MNHEY and SVGAGI. The CDR3 region is CASSYSGRARDTEAFF. In nucleotides, the CDR3 is TGTGCCAGCAGTTACTCGGGCAGGGCCAGGGACACTGAAGCTTTCTTT.